These 14 T cell receptor beta chains were all obtained from the same sample, sequenced in a study of lung T cells in sarcoidosis with Löfgren's syndrome. TCRdb itself ran the reads through MiXCR, one entry per CDR3 protein. The table lists some 65,000 distinct CDR3 sequences, around 20% of them singletons. Material: CD4+ T cells from PBMCs. The receptors come from a human donor with sarcoidosis (Löfgren's syndrome or another form), or a control subject (not recorded which).

Worth noting for this clonotype: Since a much larger clone is just one base distant, this may be a read error. The rearrangement links TRBV28 to TRBJ2-5, with 8 bases matching TRBD2. Germline V gives CDR1 MDHEN, CDR2 SYDVKM. This CDR3 is 15 amino acids long. For the CDR3, the DNA is TGTGCCGGCAGCCGCGCCGGGACTAGGGTGGAGACCCAGTACTTC. Its translation is CAGSRAGTRVETQYF.

As regards this clonotype: This may arise from a read error, as a much more abundant clone is one base away. The gene calls are TRBV19 and TRBJ1-5; D ambiguous. The length of the CDR3 is 16 residues. Germline V lookup: CDR1 LNHDA, CDR2 SQIVND (reference sequence). V lost 2 bases, J lost 4 bases, and 15 bases lay in between. For the CDR3, the DNA is TGTGCCAGTAGTATACTACGGCCCGGCCCAAATCAGCCCCAGCATTTT. The encoded protein is CASSILRPGPNQPQHF.

This clonotype has only a few counts. V gene TRBV4-3 combines with J gene TRBJ2-2; no firm D call. The CDR3 loop spans 14 amino acids. CDR1 LGHNA and CDR2 YSLEER come from the germline V gene. Trimming took off 1 base at V and 0 bases at J, with 3 bases between the two ends. DNA of the CDR3: TGCGCCAGCAGCCAAGGCCCGAACACCGGGGAGCTGTTTTTT. As protein: CASSQGPNTGELFF.

This clonotype was observed a handful of times. The rearrangement joins TRBV2 to TRBJ2-5; D possibly corresponds to TRBD2 (6 bases). Germline lookup yields CDR1 SNHLY and CDR2 FYNNEI. CDR3 length: 12 residues. Trimming took 4 bases from V and 5 from J, leaving 8 bases between them. CDR3 sequence reads: CASSGGGETQYF. CDR3 coding DNA: TGTGCCAGCAGTGGGGGAGGTGAGACCCAGTACTTC.

This clonotype was seen only a few times. The rearrangement uses TRBV18 and TRBJ2-1; D is undetermined. The germline CDR1 and CDR2 sequences are KGHSH and LQKENI. Trimming left V 6 bases short and J 2 bases short, with 14 bases between. The CDR3 has 15 amino acids. The CDR3 region is CASSPPNLPYNEQFF. CDR3 bases: TGTGCCAGCTCCCCGCCTAACCTTCCCTACAATGAGCAGTTCTTC.

This clonotype was counted between two and nine times. CDR3 sequence (DNA): TGCAGCGCTGTTACAGGGGGAAGCACTGAAGCTTTCTTT. Translation: CSAVTGGSTEAFF. The chain employs TRBV29-1 and TRBJ1-1; 8 bases line up with TRBD1. The CDR3 extends over 13 amino acids. J gave up 4 bases and V 7 bases, and 8 bases lay outside the gene matches. Germline CDR1 is SQVTM and CDR2 is ANQGSEA.

To note about this clonotype: A much more abundant neighbour one base away suggests this may be a read error. V is TRBV28 and J is TRBJ2-3; 8 bases line up with TRBD2. This CDR3 region has 16 residues. Germline V gene sequence: CDR1 MDHEN, CDR2 SYDVKM. CDR3 residues: CANSRRTSLSTDTQYF. The CDR3 DNA reads as TGTGCCAACAGTAGAAGGACTAGCTTAAGCACAGATACGCAGTATTTT.

There are a few counts of this clonotype. The rearrangement links TRBV7-6 to TRBJ2-6, with D possibly matching TRBD2 (6 bases). Germline V lookup: CDR1 SGHVS, CDR2 FNYEAQ. The CDR3 totals 19 residues. V dropped 5 bases and J dropped 4 bases, with 24 bases sitting between them. This chain's CDR3 is CASSDIPGVKRAGANVLTF. DNA of the CDR3: TGTGCCAGCAGCGATATCCCGGGAGTTAAAAGAGCAGGGGCCAACGTCCTGACTTTC.

As to this clonotype: A much larger clone is a single base away; this may be a read error. The gene calls are TRBV20-1 and TRBJ2-3; possibly TRBD1 or TRBD2 for D (5 bases each). Germline V gives CDR1 DFQATT, CDR2 SNEGSKA (reference sequence). This CDR3 comprises 15 residues. The CDR3 sequence is CSARDARGSTDAQYF. CDR3 DNA: TGCAGTGCTAGAGATGCGAGGGGTAGCACAGATGCGCAGTATTTT.

This clonotype has only a few counts. This sequence may be a read error, since a much larger clone differs from it by one base. The CDR3 DNA follows: TGCAGTGCTCTTGACGGGGGCAAGCCCCGCAATCAGCCCCAGCATTTT. Its translation: CSALDGGKPRNQPQHF. The gene calls are TRBV20-1 and TRBJ1-5; maybe TRBD1 (6 bases). Germline V gene lookup returns CDR1 DFQATT and CDR2 SNEGSKA (reference sequence). This CDR3 is 16 amino acids long. Trimming shortened V by 5 bases and J by 2 bases, and 19 bases separated the two germline ends.

This clonotype was seen only once. A read error may be the cause here, since a much bigger clone is one base away. The rearrangement links TRBV28 to TRBJ2-7; 7 bases match TRBD1. The CDR3 runs 12 residues. Germline V gene sequence: CDR1 MDHEN, CDR2 SYDVKM. The junction had 5 bases not matched to a gene; V was cut back by 6 bases and J by 6 bases. The CDR3 spells CASSWGQSEQYF. CDR3 nucleotide sequence: TGTGCCAGCAGCTGGGGACAGTCCGAGCAGTACTTC. The full variable domain, in which reference TRBV28 and TRBJ2-7 provide the parts outside the CDR3, is DVKVTQSSRYLVKRTGEKVFLECVQDMDHENMFWYRQDPGLGLRLIYFSYDVKMKEKGDIPEGYSVSREKKERFSLILESASTNQTSMYLCASSWGQSEQYFGPGTRLTVT.

This clonotype has only one observation. The CDR3 protein is CAIRGESPDTQYF. In nucleotides, the CDR3 is TGCGCCATCAGGGGGGAGTCCCCAGATACGCAGTATTTT. This chain connects TRBV5-1 to TRBJ2-3, with D perhaps matching TRBD1 (7 bases). The CDR3 has 13 residues. Trimming took off 9 bases at V and 4 bases at J, with 15 bases between the two ends. In germline, CDR1 is SGHRS, CDR2 YFSETQ.

On this clonotype itself: This may arise from a read error, as a much more abundant clone is one base away. The chain combines TRBV7-8 with TRBJ2-7, with 7 bases that match TRBD2. V gave up 3 bases and J gave up 3 bases; unmatched junction bases: 5. The CDR3 spans 14 residues. CDR1 is SGHVS and CDR2 is FQNEAQ in the germline V gene. Here the CDR3 DNA reads TGTGCCAGCAGCTTCGCTCGGACTAGCTACGAGCAGTACGTC. It translates to CASSFARTSYEQYV.

This chain uses TRBV4-3 with TRBJ2-1; TRBD2 aligns across 10 bases. J was trimmed by 12 bases and V by 6 bases; bases with no gene match: 11. Per the germline V gene, CDR1 is LGHNA and CDR2 is YSLEER. CDR3 size: 14 residues. The CDR3, as DNA: TGCGCCAGCAGTCCCGGGACTAGCGATCGACCGCAGTTCTTC. This codes for CASSPGTSDRPQFF.